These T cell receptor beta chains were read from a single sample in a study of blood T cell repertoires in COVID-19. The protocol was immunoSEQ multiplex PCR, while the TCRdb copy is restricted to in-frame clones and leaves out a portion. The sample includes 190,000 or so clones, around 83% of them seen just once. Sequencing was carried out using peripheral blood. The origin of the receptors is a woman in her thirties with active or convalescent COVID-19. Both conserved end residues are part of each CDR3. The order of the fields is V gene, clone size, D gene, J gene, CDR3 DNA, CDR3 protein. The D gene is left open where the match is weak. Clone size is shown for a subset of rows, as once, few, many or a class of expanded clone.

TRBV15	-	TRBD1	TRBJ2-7	TGTGCCACCAGCAGAGGACTTACAGGGGGCTCCTACGAGCAGTACTTC	CATSRGLTGGSYEQYF
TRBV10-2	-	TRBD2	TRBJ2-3	TGCGCCACCCTGGGACTAGCGGGAGTTTCAGATACGCAGTATTTT	CATLGLAGVSDTQYF
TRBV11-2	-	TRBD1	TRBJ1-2	TGTGCCAGCAGCCCTCCGGGACAGGGTTCCTATGGCTACACCTTC	CASSPPGQGSYGYTF
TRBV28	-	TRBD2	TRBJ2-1	TGTGCCAGCAGCCATAGGTGGGGACTAGGAGACAATGAGCAGTTCTTC	CASSHRWGLGDNEQFF
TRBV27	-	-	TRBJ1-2	TGTGCCAGCAGTGTAAGGGTCGAGACAGGCAACTATGGCTACACCTTC	CASSVRVETGNYGYTF
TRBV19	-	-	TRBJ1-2	TGTGCCAGTAGGGAGAATGGGGGGACCTATGGCTACACCTTC	CASRENGGTYGYTF
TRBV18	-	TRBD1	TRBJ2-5	TGTGCCAGCTCACCGGACAGGGTTCACCAGACCCAGTACTTC	CASSPDRVHQTQYF
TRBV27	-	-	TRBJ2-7	TGTGCCAGCTCAAATCCCGACGCGGTTTACGAGCAGTACTTC	CASSNPDAVYEQYF
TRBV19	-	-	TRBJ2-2	TGTGCCAGTAATAAGGGACAGAACACCGGGGAGCTGTTTTTT	CASNKGQNTGELFF
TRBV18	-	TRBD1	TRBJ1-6	TGTGCCAGCTCACCACCTAAACCGACAGGGGCGGATTCACCCCTCCACTTT	CASSPPKPTGADSPLHF
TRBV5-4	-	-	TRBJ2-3	TGTGCCAGCAGCTTGGGCGGGACCACAGATACGCAGTATTTT	CASSLGGTTDTQYF
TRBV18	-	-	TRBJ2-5	TGTGCCAGCTCACCCCCCCGGGTCGGTCGTGGAGAGACCCAGTACTTC	CASSPPRVGRGETQYF
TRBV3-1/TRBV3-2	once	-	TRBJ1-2	TGTGCCAGCAGCTCCCTAATAGCTGGCTACACCTTC	CASSSLIAGYTF
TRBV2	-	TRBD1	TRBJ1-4	TGTGCCAGCAGTTGGATTCAGGGGGGTGAAAAACTGTTTTTT	CASSWIQGGEKLFF
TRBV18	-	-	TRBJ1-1	TGTGCCAGCTCACTGCTAGACTTTGAAGCTTTCTTT	CASSLLDFEAFF
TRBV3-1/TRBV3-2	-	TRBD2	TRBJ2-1	TGTGCCAGCAGCCAGACCCGACTAGCGGGGGCCGGGAATGAGCAGTTCTTC	CASSQTRLAGAGNEQFF
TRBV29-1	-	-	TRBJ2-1	TGCAGCGTTGGACACAGGCGAGCGGGCCAAGCCTCGGATGAGCAGTTCTTC	CSVGHRRAGQASDEQFF
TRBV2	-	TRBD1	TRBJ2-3	TGTGCCAGCAGACTCACAGGGGTTAGCCCAGATACGCAGTATTTT	CASRLTGVSPDTQYF
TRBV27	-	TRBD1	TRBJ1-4	TGTGCCACCGCTCCCGGACAGGGCTCGACTAATGAAAAACTGTTTTTT	CATAPGQGSTNEKLFF
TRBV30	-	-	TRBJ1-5	TGTGCCTGGAGTCCTTCACGCCTTAGCGTGGGAAATAGCCAGCCCCAGCATTTT	CAWSPSRLSVGNSQPQHF
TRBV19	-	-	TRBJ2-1	TGTGCCAGTAGTAGCCGTCCGGGCTCCTACAATGAGCAGTTCTTC	CASSSRPGSYNEQFF
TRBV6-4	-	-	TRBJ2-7	TGTGCCAGCAGACCTTACGAAGGGGCCTACGAGCAGTACTTC	CASRPYEGAYEQYF
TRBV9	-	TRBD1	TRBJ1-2	TGTGCCAGCAGCGCCGGGACAGGGGACTATGGCTACACCTTC	CASSAGTGDYGYTF
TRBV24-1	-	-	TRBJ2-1	TGTGCCACCAGTGATCAGGTGGATCGGAATGAGCAGTTCTTC	CATSDQVDRNEQFF
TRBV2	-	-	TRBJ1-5	TGTGCCAGCAGTGATTGGGGGGGCAGAGGCAATCAGCCCCAGCATTTT	CASSDWGGRGNQPQHF
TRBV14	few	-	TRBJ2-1	TGTGCCAGCAGCCATCAGGGTGCATTGTACAATGAGCAGTTCTTC	CASSHQGALYNEQFF
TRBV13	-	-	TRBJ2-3	TGTGCCAGCAGCCCCCCGTCTAGCGGCACAGATACGCAGTATTTT	CASSPPSSGTDTQYF
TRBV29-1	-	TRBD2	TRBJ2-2	TGCAGCGTCTTAGGACTAGCGGGGGGGCTTTCCGGGGAGCTGTTTTTT	CSVLGLAGGLSGELFF
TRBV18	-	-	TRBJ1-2	TGTGCCAGCTCACCGCTCGACAGCTATGGCTACACCTTC	CASSPLDSYGYTF
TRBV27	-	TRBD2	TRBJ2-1	TGTGCCAGCAGTTCACTTCTAGCGGGGGTCTACAATGAGCAGTTCTTC	CASSSLLAGVYNEQFF
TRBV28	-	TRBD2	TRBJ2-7	TGTGCCAGCAGTTCCCTCTCTAGCGGGAGTAACTTC	CASSSLSSGSNF
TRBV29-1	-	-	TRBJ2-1	TGCAGCGTTGAAGATCGGAAGCAGACAGGCCCTAACAATGAGCAGTTCTTC	CSVEDRKQTGPNNEQFF
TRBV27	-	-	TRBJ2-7	TGTGCCAGCGGCAGGGGTTTGAGGGCCTACGAGCAGTACTTC	CASGRGLRAYEQYF
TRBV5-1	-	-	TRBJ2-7	TGCGCCAGCAGCTTGGCGGGATCCAGCTCCTACGAGCAGTACTTC	CASSLAGSSSYEQYF
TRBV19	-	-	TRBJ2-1	TGTGCCAGTAGTATCGTTCACAGAAACAATGAGCAGTTCTTC	CASSIVHRNNEQFF
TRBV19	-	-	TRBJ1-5	TGTGCCAGTAAACCGCGCGGGAGCAATCAGCCCCAGCATTTT	CASKPRGSNQPQHF
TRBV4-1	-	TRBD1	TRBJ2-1	TGCGCCAGCAGCCAAGCATACGGACAGGACAATGAGCAGTTCTTC	CASSQAYGQDNEQFF
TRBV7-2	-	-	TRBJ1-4	TGTGCCAGCAGCTTACGGTCTAATGAAAAACTGTTTTTT	CASSLRSNEKLFF
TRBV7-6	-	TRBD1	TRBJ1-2	TGTGCCAGCAGCGCCCGACAGGGGAACTATGGCTACACCTTC	CASSARQGNYGYTF
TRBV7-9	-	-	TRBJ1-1	TGTGCCAGCAGCTTCAAGAGTCGGGGGGACACTGAAGCTTTCTTT	CASSFKSRGDTEAFF
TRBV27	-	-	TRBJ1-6	TGTGCCAGCATGGAGGCCCCCAATTCACCCCTCCACTTT	CASMEAPNSPLHF
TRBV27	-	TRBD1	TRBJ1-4	TGTGCCAGCAGTCCTGACAGGGGCGAAAAACTGTTTTTT	CASSPDRGEKLFF
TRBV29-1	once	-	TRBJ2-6	TGCAGCGTTGAGAGCAGGGGGGCTGGGGCCAACGTCCTGACTTTC	CSVESRGAGANVLTF
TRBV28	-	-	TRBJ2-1	TGTGCCAGCAGTGATCGGGATTTCGCCTACAATGAGCAGTTCTTC	CASSDRDFAYNEQFF
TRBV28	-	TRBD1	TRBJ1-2	TGTGCCAGCAGTTCCGGGACAGGGGGTTATGGCTACACCTTC	CASSSGTGGYGYTF
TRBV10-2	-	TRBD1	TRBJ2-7	TGCGCCAGCAGTGAAGGTACAGGGGGCGAGCAGTACTTC	CASSEGTGGEQYF
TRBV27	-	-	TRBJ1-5	TGTGCCAGCAGTTTAAGTTTGAGACAGCCCCAGCATTTT	CASSLSLRQPQHF
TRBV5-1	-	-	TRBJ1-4	TGCGCCAGCAGCTCGGCCCCAACAGATGAAAAACTGTTTTTT	CASSSAPTDEKLFF
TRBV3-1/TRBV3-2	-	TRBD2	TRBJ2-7	TGTGCCAGCAGCCAGGGCGGGGGGCCTTACGAGCAGTACTTC	CASSQGGGPYEQYF
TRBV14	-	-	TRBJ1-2	TGTGCCAGCAGCCAATTACACGGAGCGGGTGGCTACACCTTC	CASSQLHGAGGYTF
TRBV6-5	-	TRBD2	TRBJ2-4	TGTGCCACCCCTCTTCGGGACTACAAAAACATTCAGTACTTC	CATPLRDYKNIQYF
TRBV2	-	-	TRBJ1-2	TGTGCCAGCAGTGAACGACTCGGGGGGGCGGTTAACTATGGCTACACCTTC	CASSERLGGAVNYGYTF
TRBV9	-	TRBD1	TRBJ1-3	TGTGCCAGCAGCGGCAGGGGGTCTGGTGGAAACACCATATATTTT	CASSGRGSGGNTIYF
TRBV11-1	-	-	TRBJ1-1	TGTGCCAGCAGCTTAGGGGCAAACACTGAAGCTTTCTTT	CASSLGANTEAFF
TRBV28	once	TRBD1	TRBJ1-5	TGTGCCAGCAGTTTATTTACAGGGGCCAGCAATCAGCCCCAGCATTTT	CASSLFTGASNQPQHF
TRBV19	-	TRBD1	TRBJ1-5	TGTGCCAGTAGTCCGGCAGGGGGCTTCAATCAGCCCCAGCATTTT	CASSPAGGFNQPQHF
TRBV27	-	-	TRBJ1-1	TGTGCCAGCAGTTTGGGAGGGTTCATGAACACTGAAGCTTTCTTT	CASSLGGFMNTEAFF
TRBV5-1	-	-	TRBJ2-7	TGCGCCAGCAGCTCCCTTGGGGACACCTACGAGCAGTACTTC	CASSSLGDTYEQYF
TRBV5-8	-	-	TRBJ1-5	TGTGCCAGCAGCGTTTCGGGACATAGCAATCAGCCCCAGCATTTT	CASSVSGHSNQPQHF
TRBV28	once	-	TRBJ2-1	TGTGCCAGCAGTTACACCTCCAATGAGCAGTTCTTC	CASSYTSNEQFF